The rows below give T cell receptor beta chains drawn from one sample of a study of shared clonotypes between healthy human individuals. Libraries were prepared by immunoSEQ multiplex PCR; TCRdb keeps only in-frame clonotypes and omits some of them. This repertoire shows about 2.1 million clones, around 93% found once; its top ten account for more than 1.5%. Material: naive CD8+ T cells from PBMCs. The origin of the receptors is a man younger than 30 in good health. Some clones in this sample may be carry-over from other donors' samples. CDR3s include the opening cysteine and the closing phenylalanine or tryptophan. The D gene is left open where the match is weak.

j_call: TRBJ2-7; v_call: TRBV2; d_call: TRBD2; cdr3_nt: TGTGCCAGCACGGGCCTAGCGGTATCCTACGAGCAGTACTTC; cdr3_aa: CASTGLAVSYEQYF
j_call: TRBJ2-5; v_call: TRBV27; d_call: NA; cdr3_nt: TGTGCCAGCAGTCGTCATCGGACCCAAGAGACCCAGTACTTC; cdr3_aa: CASSRHRTQETQYF
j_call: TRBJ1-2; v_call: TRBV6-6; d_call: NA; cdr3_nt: TGTGCCACCGGAAGCGGATCGCTCTATGGCTACACCTTC; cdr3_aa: CATGSGSLYGYTF
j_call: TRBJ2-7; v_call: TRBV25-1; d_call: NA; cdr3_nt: TGTGCCAGCAGTCTTCGTGGCGAGCAGTACTTC; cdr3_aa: CASSLRGEQYF
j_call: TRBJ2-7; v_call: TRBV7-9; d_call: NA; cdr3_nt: TGTGCCAGCAGCTTAGCGTTGGACTACGAGCAGTACTTC; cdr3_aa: CASSLALDYEQYF
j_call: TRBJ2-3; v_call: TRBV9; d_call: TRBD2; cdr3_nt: TGTGCCAGCAGCCCCGGACTAGAAACTAGCACAGATACGCAGTATTTT; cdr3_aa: CASSPGLETSTDTQYF
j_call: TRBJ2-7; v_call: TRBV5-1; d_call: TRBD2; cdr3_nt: TGCGCCAGCAGCTTGGGAAGCGGGAGCTACGAGCAGTACTTC; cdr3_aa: CASSLGSGSYEQYF
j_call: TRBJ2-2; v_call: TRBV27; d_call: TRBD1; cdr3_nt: TGTGCCAGCAGCGATAGACAGGGCCCCGGGGAGCTGTTTTTT; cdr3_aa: CASSDRQGPGELFF
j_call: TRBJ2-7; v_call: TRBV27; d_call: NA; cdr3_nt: TGTGCCAGCAGTTCCCTCCCCGGGCCACTCTCCTACGAGCAGTACTTC; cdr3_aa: CASSSLPGPLSYEQYF
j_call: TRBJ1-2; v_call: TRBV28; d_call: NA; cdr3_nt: TGTGCCAGCATTAAAAACCAATACTATGGCTACACCTTC; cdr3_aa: CASIKNQYYGYTF
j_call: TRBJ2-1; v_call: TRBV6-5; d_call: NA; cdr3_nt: TGTGCCAGCGGGGGCCGGGCTTACAATGAGCAGTTCTTC; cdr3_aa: CASGGRAYNEQFF
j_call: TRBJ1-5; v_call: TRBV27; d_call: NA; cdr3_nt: TGTGCCAGCAGCTTCAGCAATCAGCCCCAGCATTTT; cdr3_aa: CASSFSNQPQHF
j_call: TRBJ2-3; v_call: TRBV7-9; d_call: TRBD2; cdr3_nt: TGTGCCAGCAGCCCCACACGGACTAGCGGCACAGATACGCAGTATTTT; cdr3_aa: CASSPTRTSGTDTQYF
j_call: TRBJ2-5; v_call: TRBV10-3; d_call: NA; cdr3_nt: TGTGCCATCAGTATCACAGGGCCCCAAGAGACCCAGTACTTC; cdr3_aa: CAISITGPQETQYF
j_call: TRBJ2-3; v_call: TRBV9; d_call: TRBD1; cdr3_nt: TGTGCCAGCAGCGCCAGAGCGGGACAGGGTCTCGCAGATACGCAGTATTTT; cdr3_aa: CASSARAGQGLADTQYF
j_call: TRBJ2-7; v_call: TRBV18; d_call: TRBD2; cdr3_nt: TGTGCCAGCTCACCCGAGGCTGGCGGGAGCACCTACGAGCAGTACTTC; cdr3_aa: CASSPEAGGSTYEQYF
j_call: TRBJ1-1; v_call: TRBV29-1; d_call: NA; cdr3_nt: NA; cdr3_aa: CSTSGETNTEAFF
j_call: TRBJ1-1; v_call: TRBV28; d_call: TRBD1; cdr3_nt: TGTGCCAGCAGTTTATTTAGGGACAGGGTAACTGTCTCGAACACTGAAGCTTTCTTT; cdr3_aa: CASSLFRDRVTVSNTEAFF
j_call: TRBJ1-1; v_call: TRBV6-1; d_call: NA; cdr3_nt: TGTGCCAGCAGTGAAGATTTGGATAGTGAAGCTTTCTTT; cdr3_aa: CASSEDLDSEAFF
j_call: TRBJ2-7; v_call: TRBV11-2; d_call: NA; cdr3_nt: TGTGCCAGCAGCTTAGAAACGGACTACGAGCAGTACTTC; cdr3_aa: CASSLETDYEQYF
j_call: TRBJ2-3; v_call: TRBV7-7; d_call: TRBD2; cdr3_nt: TGTGCCAGCAGCCCCAAGAAGGGTAGCGGGAGTTCGGATACGCAGTATTTT; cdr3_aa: CASSPKKGSGSSDTQYF
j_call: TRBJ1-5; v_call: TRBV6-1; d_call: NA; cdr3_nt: TGTGCCAGCAGTGAATCCCGGGGCAGGGTGTTCGACGGGAATCAGCCCCAGCATTTT; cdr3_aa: CASSESRGRVFDGNQPQHF
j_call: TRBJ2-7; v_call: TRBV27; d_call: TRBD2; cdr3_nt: TGTGCCAGCAGTGTAATTCCCGGGAGGACCTACGAGCAGTACTTC; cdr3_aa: CASSVIPGRTYEQYF
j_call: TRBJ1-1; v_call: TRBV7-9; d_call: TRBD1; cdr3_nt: TGTGCCAGCAGGTCAGGGGGCGGTGGCACTGAAGCTTTCTTT; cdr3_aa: CASRSGGGGTEAFF
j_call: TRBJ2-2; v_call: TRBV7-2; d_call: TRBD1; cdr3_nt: TGTGCCAGCAGCATAACAGGGGGTGCCGGGGAGCTGTTTTTT; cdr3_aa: CASSITGGAGELFF
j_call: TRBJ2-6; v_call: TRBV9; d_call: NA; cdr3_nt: TGTGCCAGCAGTGACGGACACAACTCTGGGGCCAACGTCCTGACTTTC; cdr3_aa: CASSDGHNSGANVLTF
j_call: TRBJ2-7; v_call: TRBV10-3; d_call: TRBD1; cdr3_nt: TGTGCCATCAGTGCCCCAGGGGGAACCTACGAGCAGTACTTC; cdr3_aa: CAISAPGGTYEQYF
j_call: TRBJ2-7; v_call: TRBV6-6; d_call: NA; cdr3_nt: TGTGCCAGCAGTTCACAGGGTTACGAGCAGTACTTC; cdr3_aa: CASSSQGYEQYF